This is a list of T cell receptor beta chains from one sample in a study of cytomegalovirus exposure and HLA in healthy donors. Using immunoSEQ multiplex PCR, the repertoire was profiled, and TCRdb retains in-frame clones only, with some absent. The repertoire consists of approximately 180,000 clones, with about 80% occurring once and the leading ten covering approximately 0.99%. Material for sequencing was PBMCs. Every receptor here comes from a woman aged 35 to 49 in good health and CMV-seronegative. The CDR3 runs from the conserved cysteine through the conserved F or W. D genes are given only for firm matches. Clone sizes are given selectively: once, few, many, or a class where the clone is expanded.

>TRBJ2-3|.|TRBV5-5|TRBD2
CASSPGLAGDTDTQYF
TGTGCCAGCAGCCCCGGACTAGCGGGAGACACAGATACGCAGTATTTT
>TRBJ2-5|few|TRBV5-1|.
CASSLNSGQQETQYF
TGCGCCAGCAGCTTGAATTCGGGACAACAAGAGACCCAGTACTTC
>TRBJ2-6|few|TRBV7-9|TRBD1
CASSQDQGAGANVLTF
TGCGCCAGCAGCCAAGATCAGGGGGCTGGGGCCAACGTCCTGACTTTC
>TRBJ1-2|.|TRBV9|TRBD1
CASSVSPGGNDGYTF
TGTGCCAGCAGCGTTTCTCCAGGGGGCAATGATGGCTACACCTTC
>TRBJ2-4|.|TRBV10-1|TRBD1
CASTPLWDRVWSF
TGCGCCAGCACCCCCCTCTGGGACAGAGTATGGTCCTTC
>TRBJ2-5|.|TRBV18|TRBD1
CASSPRAGQGQEETQYF
TGTGCCAGCTCCCCCCGCGCCGGACAGGGGCAAGAGGAGACCCAGTACTTC
>TRBJ2-7|.|TRBV7-8|.
CASSVNRNSYEQYF
TGTGCCAGCAGCGTAAACAGGAATTCCTACGAGCAGTACTTC
>TRBJ1-4|.|TRBV5-1|TRBD1
CASSWRGQGSAGSEKLFF
TGCGCCAGCAGCTGGAGGGGACAGGGGTCAGCGGGGAGTGAAAAACTGTTTTTT
>TRBJ1-3|.|TRBV27|TRBD1
CASRTTGGEDTIYF
TGTGCCAGCAGGACGACAGGGGGCGAAGACACCATATATTTT
>TRBJ1-1|once|TRBV18|.
CASSPLGEGNTEAFF
TGTGCCAGCTCACCCCTAGGGGAGGGTAACACTGAAGCTTTCTTT
>TRBJ2-1|few|TRBV10-1|TRBD2
CASRGAGLGSNEQFF
TGCGCCAGCCGGGGAGCGGGACTAGGGTCCAATGAGCAGTTCTTC
>TRBJ2-3|once|TRBV6-6|.
CASSTQADTQYF
TGTGCCAGCAGTACACAGGCAGATACGCAGTATTTT
>TRBJ2-3|.|TRBV30|TRBD2
CAWVAGGTDTQYF
TGTGCCTGGGTAGCGGGAGGCACAGATACGCAGTATTTT
>TRBJ2-5|.|TRBV15|TRBD1
CATSREGTGNQETQYF
TGTGCCACCAGCAGAGAGGGGACAGGGAACCAAGAGACCCAGTACTTC
>TRBJ2-1|.|TRBV9|.
CASSVGTGASGLYNEQFF
TGTGCCAGCAGCGTAGGAACGGGAGCCTCGGGGTTATACAATGAGCAGTTCTTC
>TRBJ1-2|.|TRBV7-2|.
CASSFNSNYGYTF
TGTGCCAGCAGCTTCAACAGTAACTATGGCTACACCTTC
>TRBJ2-7|.|TRBV4-1|.
CASSQGRGLTYEQYF
TGCGCCAGCAGCCAAGGCAGGGGCCTAACCTACGAGCAGTACTTC
>TRBJ2-7|once|TRBV30|.
CAWSVNFSYEQYF
TGTGCCTGGAGTGTGAACTTCTCCTACGAGCAGTACTTC
>TRBJ1-2|.|TRBV4-1|TRBD1
CASSSNPGQGSYGYTF
TGCGCCAGCAGCTCCAATCCGGGACAGGGAAGCTATGGCTACACCTTC
>TRBJ1-5|once|TRBV19|.
CASSARHQAPGSGDQPQHF
TGTGCCAGTAGTGCCCGACACCAAGCCCCCGGGTCGGGAGATCAGCCCCAGCATTTT
>TRBJ2-1|.|TRBV7-8|TRBD1
CASSLFGQGVSNEQFF
TGTGCCAGCAGCTTATTTGGACAGGGGGTTTCCAATGAGCAGTTCTTC
>TRBJ2-7|.|TRBV7-9|.
CASSLGSLGEQYF
TGTGCCAGCAGCTTGGGGAGTCTTGGCGAGCAGTACTTC
>TRBJ2-7|.|TRBV15|.
CATSRDMAGWYEQYF
TGTGCCACCAGCAGAGATATGGCAGGGTGGTACGAGCAGTACTTC
>TRBJ2-3|.|TRBV27|TRBD2
CASSLAGGGADTQYF
TGTGCCAGCAGTTTAGCGGGAGGAGGGGCAGATACGCAGTATTTT
>TRBJ1-2|.|TRBV10-3|TRBD1
CAISEPTGGRWGGSNYGYTF
TGTGCCATCAGTGAGCCGACAGGGGGCCGATGGGGAGGTTCTAACTATGGCTACACCTTC
>TRBJ1-1|.|TRBV6-1|TRBD1
CASSELRDRGAMNTEAFF
TGTGCCAGCAGTGAACTCCGGGACAGGGGGGCCATGAACACTGAAGCTTTCTTT
>TRBJ1-4|.|TRBV2|TRBD1
CASIGTGEKLLF
TGTGCCAGCATCGGGACAGGGGAAAAACTGCTTTTT
>TRBJ2-2|.|TRBV6-4|.
CASSITGMGTGELFF
TGTGCCAGCAGTATAACAGGGATGGGCACCGGGGAGCTGTTTTTT
>TRBJ2-5|.|TRBV7-2|.
CASSLDPSAAQETQYF
TGTGCCAGCAGCTTAGACCCATCGGCGGCCCAAGAGACCCAGTACTTC
>TRBJ2-3|.|TRBV7-9|TRBD2
CASSFLAGSRDTQYF
TGTGCCAGCAGCTTCCTAGCGGGCTCTCGAGATACGCAGTATTTT
>TRBJ1-5|.|TRBV7-3|.
CASSLGTIADQPQHF
TGTGCCAGCAGCCTAGGGACTATCGCGGACCAGCCCCAGCATTTT
>TRBJ2-3|.|TRBV4-3|.
CASSRCTTRPCTDTQYF
TGCGCCAGCAGCCGCTGCACTACTAGACCTTGCACAGATACGCAGTATTTT
>TRBJ2-5|.|TRBV19|.
CASSIAAGGQETQYF
TGTGCCAGTAGTATAGCGGCAGGAGGACAAGAGACCCAGTACTTC